The clone carrying this TCR beta chain was recorded once. Using immunoSEQ multiplex PCR, the repertoire was profiled, and TCRdb retains in-frame clones only, with some absent. In the table there are around 60,000 clones, roughly 84% of which are singletons. This sample was taken from a study of blood T cell repertoires in COVID-19. Overall study context: The United States, Italy and Spain provided the acute and convalescent COVID-19 samples. The analysed material was cDNA or gDNA that came from T cells, B-cell-depleted T cells, or PBMCs.

Losses at the gene ends were 5 bases for V and 11 bases for J; bases not matched to a gene: 9. The CDR3 sequence is 13 residues long. The sequence was obtained from a man in his 60s with COVID-19, enrolled during active disease. Sequencing input: peripheral blood. The chain joins TRBV12-3 or TRBV12-4 to TRBJ2-4, with 7 bases lining up with TRBD2. Written as DNA, the CDR3 is TGTGCCAGCAGTATGCCCCCGGCGGGGGTTCAGTACTTC. Translation gives CASSMPPAGVQYF.